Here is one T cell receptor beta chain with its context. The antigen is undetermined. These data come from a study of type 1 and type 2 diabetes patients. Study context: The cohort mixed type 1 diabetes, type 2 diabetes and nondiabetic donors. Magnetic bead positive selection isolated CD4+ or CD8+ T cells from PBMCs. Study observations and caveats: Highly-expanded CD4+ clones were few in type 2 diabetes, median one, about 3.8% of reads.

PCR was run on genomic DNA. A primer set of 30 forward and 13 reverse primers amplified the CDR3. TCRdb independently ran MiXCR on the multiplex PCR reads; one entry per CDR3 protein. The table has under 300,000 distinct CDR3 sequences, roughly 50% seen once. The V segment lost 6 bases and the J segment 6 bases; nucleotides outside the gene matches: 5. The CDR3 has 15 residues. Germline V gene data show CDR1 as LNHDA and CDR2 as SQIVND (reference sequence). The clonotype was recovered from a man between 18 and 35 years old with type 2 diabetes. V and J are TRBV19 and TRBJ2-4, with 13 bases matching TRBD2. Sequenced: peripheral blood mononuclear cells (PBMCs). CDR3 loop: CASSELAGGRNIQYF. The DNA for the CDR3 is TGTGCCAGTAGCGAACTAGCGGGAGGGAGAAACATTCAGTACTTC.